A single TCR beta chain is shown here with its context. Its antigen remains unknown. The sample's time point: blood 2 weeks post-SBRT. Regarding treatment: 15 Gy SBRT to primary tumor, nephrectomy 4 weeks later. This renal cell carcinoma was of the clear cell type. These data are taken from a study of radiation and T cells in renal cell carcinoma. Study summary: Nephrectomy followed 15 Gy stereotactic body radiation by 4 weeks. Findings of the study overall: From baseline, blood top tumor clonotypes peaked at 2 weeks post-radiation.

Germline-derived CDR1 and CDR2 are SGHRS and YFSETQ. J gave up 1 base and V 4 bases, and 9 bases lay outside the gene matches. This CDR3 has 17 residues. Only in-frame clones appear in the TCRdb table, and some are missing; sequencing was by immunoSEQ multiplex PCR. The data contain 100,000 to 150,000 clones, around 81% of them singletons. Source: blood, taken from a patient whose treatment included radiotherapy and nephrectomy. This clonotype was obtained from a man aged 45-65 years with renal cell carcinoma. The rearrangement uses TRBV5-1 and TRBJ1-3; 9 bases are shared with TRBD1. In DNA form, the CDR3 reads TGCGCCAGCAGCCGTGGGGGACAGGGATGGTCTGGAAACACCATATATTTT. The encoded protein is CASSRGGQGWSGNTIYF.